This TCR beta chain stems from a study of blood T cell repertoires in COVID-19. Some clones are missing from TCRdb's copy, which holds only in-frame ones; the method was immunoSEQ multiplex PCR. The sample lists roughly 300,000 clones; 91% were seen once. Trimming took off 6 bases at V and 4 bases at J, with 18 bases between the two ends. CDR3 size: 16 residues. CDR1 KGHSH and CDR2 LQKENI come from the germline V gene. Specimen: peripheral blood. The receptor's source is a woman aged 25 to 39 with COVID-19, enrolled during active disease. The chain links TRBV18 to TRBJ1-4; D is undetermined. The CDR3 sequence: CASSPLRAGNNEKLFF. The CDR3 DNA sequence: TGTGCCAGCTCGCCTCTCCGGGCCGGGAATAATGAAAAACTGTTTTTT.